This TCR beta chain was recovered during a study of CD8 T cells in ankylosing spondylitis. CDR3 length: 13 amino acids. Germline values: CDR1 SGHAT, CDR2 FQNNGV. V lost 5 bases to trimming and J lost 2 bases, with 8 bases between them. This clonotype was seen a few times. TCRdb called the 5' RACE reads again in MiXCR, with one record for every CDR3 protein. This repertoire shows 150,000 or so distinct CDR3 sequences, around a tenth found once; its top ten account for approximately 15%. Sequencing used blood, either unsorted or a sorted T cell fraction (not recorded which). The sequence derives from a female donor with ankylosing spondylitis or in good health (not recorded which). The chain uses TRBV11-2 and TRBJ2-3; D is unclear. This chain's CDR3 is CASSSDLTDTQYF. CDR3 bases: TGTGCCAGCAGCAGCGATCTCACAGATACGCAGTATTTT.